The 16 T cell receptor beta chains reported below all come from one sample, sequenced in a study of blood T cell repertoires in COVID-19. Sequencing used immunoSEQ multiplex PCR; TCRdb keeps in-frame clones, though not all of them. The table lists fewer than 90,000 clones, about 86% of them singletons. The source material was peripheral blood. All receptors derive from a man between 65 and 80 years old with active COVID-19.

This rearrangement joins TRBV2 to TRBJ2-3, with 13 bases identical to TRBD2. Germline lookup yields CDR1 SNHLY and CDR2 FYNNEI. The CDR3 runs 17 residues. Trimming at V came to 4 bases and at J to 14 bases, leaving 18 bases not matched to a gene. CDR3 in amino acids: CASSGRTSGRAQVGSYF. The CDR3 bases are TGTGCCAGCAGTGGCCGTACTAGCGGGAGGGCCCAGGTGGGTTCGTATTTT.

The chain employs TRBV7-2 and TRBJ2-5; the D is unclear. Trimming cost V 5 bases and J 5 bases, with 15 bases left between them. Germline assignment: CDR1 SGHTA and CDR2 FQGNSA. This CDR3 spans 14 amino acids. CDR3 amino acids: CASSPGIALETQYF. In DNA, the CDR3 is TGTGCCAGCAGCCCCGGTATCGCTCTCGAGACCCAGTACTTC.

The genes are TRBV3-1 (or the pseudogene TRBV3-2) and TRBJ2-3, with TRBD1 matching 8 bases. V was clipped by 0 bases and J by 6 bases; unmatched bases: 17. CDR3 length: 19 residues. Germline CDR1 reads LGHDT; CDR2 reads YNNKEL (reference sequence). The CDR3 reads CASSQDPLSAGGAEDTQYF. CDR3 in DNA: TGTGCCAGCAGCCAAGATCCCCTATCGGCAGGGGGCGCAGAGGATACGCAGTATTTT.

The genes are TRBV13 and TRBJ2-7, with 7 positions matching TRBD2. CDR1 and CDR2 from the germline V gene are PRHDT and FYEKMQ (reference sequence). This CDR3 has 16 residues. V was clipped by 5 bases and J by 3 bases; unmatched bases: 13. The CDR3 region is CASSPRSRGVGYEQYF. CDR3 nucleotides: TGTGCCAGCAGCCCCCGGTCCCGGGGGGTGGGCTACGAGCAGTACTTC.

This chain links TRBV7-2 with TRBJ2-7; 9 nucleotides line up with TRBD2. J lost 6 bases, V lost 1 base, and 7 bases had no gene match. This CDR3 spans 15 amino acids. Germline CDR1 is SGHTA and CDR2 is FQGNSA. The CDR3 loop is CASSLGTSVDGEQYF. DNA of the CDR3: TGTGCCAGCAGCTTAGGGACTAGCGTAGACGGCGAGCAGTACTTC.

This sequence joins TRBV9 and TRBJ2-7; D may be TRBD2 (6 bases). The CDR3 is 14 amino acids. V was trimmed by 0 bases and J by 6 bases, leaving 13 bases between them. In germline, CDR1 is SGDLS, CDR2 YYNGEE. Here the CDR3 DNA reads TGTGCCAGCAGCGTAGGTGAGCGGGTGGGCGAGCAGTACTTC. It specifies CASSVGERVGEQYF.

V and J are TRBV7-2 and TRBJ2-3, with 9 bases matching TRBD2. Germline V gene data show CDR1 as SGHTA and CDR2 as FQGNSA. The V segment lost 2 bases and the J segment 2 bases; nucleotides outside the gene matches: 5. The length of the CDR3 is 16 residues. CDR3 in amino acids: CASSLSGGRPTDTQYF. The DNA of the CDR3 is TGTGCCAGCAGCTTAAGCGGGGGGCGACCCACAGATACGCAGTATTTT.

The rearrangement uses TRBV19 and TRBJ2-2; 7 nucleotides align to TRBD2. The CDR3 runs to 12 residues. In germline, CDR1 is LNHDA, CDR2 SQIVND (reference sequence). The trim removed 4 bases at V and 14 bases at J, leaving 7 bases unmatched. The DNA for the CDR3 is TGTGCCAGTAGTAGAGGACCGGGGGGACTGTTTTTT. Its translation: CASSRGPGGLFF. The complete variable domain, with remaining parts taken from reference TRBV19 and TRBJ2-2, reads DGGITQSPKYLFRKEGQNVTLSCEQNLNHDAMYWYRQDPGQGLRLIYYSQIVNDFQKGDIAEGYSVSREKKESFPLTVTSAQKNPTAFYLCASSRGPGGLFFGEGSRLTVL.

V is TRBV30 and J is TRBJ2-2; no firm D call. CDR1 GTSNPN and CDR2 SVGIG come from the germline V gene (reference sequence). Trimming removed 0 bases at V and 0 bases at J, with 11 bases between. This CDR3 has 16 amino acids. The CDR3 loop reads CAWSVRRLANTGELFF. CDR3 DNA sequence: TGTGCCTGGAGTGTACGGCGGCTAGCGAACACCGGGGAGCTGTTTTTT.

J is TRBJ2-1 and V is TRBV4-1; 7 nucleotides match TRBD2. The length of the CDR3 is 19 residues. J lost 7 bases, V lost 5 bases, and 23 bases had no gene match. The germline CDR1 and CDR2 sequences are MGHRA and YSYEKL. This CDR3 reads CASSYLGLGMGGSENEQFF. The DNA of the CDR3 is TGCGCCAGCAGCTATCTGGGTTTGGGGATGGGCGGGAGTGAGAATGAGCAGTTCTTC.

Regarding this clone: Other nucleotide sequences in the sample specify the same CDR3. The rearrangement joins TRBV28 to TRBJ1-1, with a weak D call TRBD1 (5 bases). Looked up from germline, CDR1 is MDHEN and CDR2 is SYDVKM. This CDR3 spans 11 amino acids. Trimming left V 6 bases short and J 6 bases short, with 8 bases between. Written as DNA, the CDR3 is TGTGCCAGCAGGGGGCGACCTGAAGCTTTCTTT. Translating gives CASRGRPEAFF.

V usage is TRBV28 and J usage is TRBJ2-7; 8 bases match TRBD1. CDR3 length equals 14 residues. From germline, CDR1 is MDHEN and CDR2 SYDVKM. Germline trimming cut 9 bases from V and 2 bases from J; bases unmatched to any gene: 9. The CDR3: CASTPGQATYEQYF. The CDR3 nucleotides are TGTGCCAGTACTCCGGGACAGGCTACCTACGAGCAGTACTTC.

The chain links TRBV6-4 to TRBJ1-1; D is unresolved. This CDR3 is 14 amino acids long. Germline values: CDR1 MRHNA, CDR2 SNTAGT. V lost 2 bases, J lost 7 bases, and 14 bases lay in between. The CDR3 DNA sequence: TGTGCCAGCAGTGACCAGGTGGGAGGCAATGAAGCTTTCTTT. Encoded protein: CASSDQVGGNEAFF.

CDR3 in DNA: TGTGCCAGCCTACAAGGCGGCGCCTACGAGCAGTACTTC. Translated: CASLQGGAYEQYF. The chain carries TRBV28 and TRBJ2-7; the D is unclear. V lost 8 bases to trimming and J lost 2 bases, with 13 bases between them. From germline, CDR1 is MDHEN and CDR2 SYDVKM. The CDR3 sequence is 13 residues long.

This clone was found a few times. The identical CDR3 is also encoded by other nucleotide sequences in the sample. V and J are TRBV11-2 and TRBJ2-7, with D hard to call. This CDR3 has 11 residues. Per germline, CDR1 SGHAT and CDR2 FQNNGV. Trimming shortened V by 5 bases and J by 3 bases, and 5 bases separated the two germline ends. The CDR3 reads CASSPRYEQYF. As DNA, the CDR3 is TGTGCCAGCAGCCCCCGCTACGAGCAGTACTTC.

The V call is TRBV7-2, the J call TRBJ2-4, with 8 bases that match TRBD2. J gave up 6 bases and V 1 base, and 5 bases lay outside the gene matches. CDR3 length equals 15 residues. Germline V CDR1 and CDR2: SGHTA, FQGNSA. CDR3 sequence: CASSLGVAGGNIQYF. The DNA of the CDR3 is TGTGCCAGCAGCTTAGGGGTCGCGGGGGGAAACATTCAGTACTTC.